The rows below give T cell receptor beta chains drawn from one sample of a study of regulatory T cells in long-lasting Graves disease. TCRdb re-called the multiplex PCR reads through MiXCR, storing one row per CDR3 protein. Of a few hundred thousand distinct CDR3 sequences listed, roughly 10% are singletons. This sample was also put to use in a study of T cells in Graves' hyperthyroidism and ophthalmopathy.

The specimen comprised peripheral blood mononuclear cells (PBMCs), sampled at new diagnosis, from a patient treated with antithyroid drugs. The receptors derive from a woman between 18 and 29 years old with Graves disease. The CDR3 runs from the conserved cysteine through the conserved F or W. D genes are given only for firm matches. Where a row states a size, it is once, few, many or the class of an expanded clone; other rows omit it.

j_call: TRBJ2-5
d_call: -
clone_size: many
v_call: TRBV12-3/TRBV12-4
cdr3_aa: CASRTGKQETQYF
cdr3_nt: TGTGCCAGCAGAACTGGGAAACAAGAGACCCAGTACTTC

j_call: TRBJ2-1
d_call: TRBD2
clone_size: many
v_call: TRBV7-9
cdr3_aa: CASSLAELAGVGNNEQFF
cdr3_nt: TGTGCCAGCAGCTTAGCGGAACTAGCGGGAGTAGGGAACAATGAGCAGTTCTTC

j_call: TRBJ2-7
d_call: -
clone_size: many
v_call: TRBV10-3
cdr3_aa: CAISAISSYEQYF
cdr3_nt: TGTGCCATCAGTGCTATCAGCTCCTACGAGCAGTACTTC

j_call: TRBJ2-5
d_call: -
clone_size: -
v_call: TRBV5-1
cdr3_aa: CASSFTPGDGTQYF
cdr3_nt: TGCGCCAGCAGCTTTACCCCAGGGGATGGGACCCAGTACTTC

j_call: TRBJ1-2
d_call: -
clone_size: few
v_call: TRBV7-9
cdr3_aa: CASSLEGGLYGYTF
cdr3_nt: TGTGCCAGCAGCTTGGAGGGGGGGCTCTATGGCTACACCTTC

j_call: TRBJ1-1
d_call: -
clone_size: few
v_call: TRBV4-1
cdr3_aa: CASSQGPLSTEAFF
cdr3_nt: TGCGCCAGCAGCCAAGGTCCTCTGAGCACTGAAGCTTTCTTT

j_call: TRBJ2-1
d_call: -
clone_size: many
v_call: TRBV20-1
cdr3_aa: CSASRGRMINEQFF
cdr3_nt: TGCAGTGCTAGCCGGGGGAGGATGATCAATGAGCAGTTCTTC

j_call: TRBJ2-5
d_call: -
clone_size: -
v_call: TRBV2
cdr3_aa: CASRRQLQETQYF
cdr3_nt: TGTGCCAGCAGGAGACAGCTACAAGAGACCCAGTACTTC

j_call: TRBJ2-1
d_call: TRBD2
clone_size: few
v_call: TRBV6-1
cdr3_aa: CASRTPSRTSGAYNEQFF
cdr3_nt: TGTGCCAGCAGAACCCCCTCCAGGACTAGCGGAGCCTACAATGAGCAGTTCTTC

j_call: TRBJ1-2
d_call: -
clone_size: -
v_call: TRBV5-4
cdr3_aa: CASSLAAGPDPGYGYTF
cdr3_nt: TGTGCCAGCAGCTTGGCGGCAGGGCCCGATCCGGGCTATGGCTACACCTTC

j_call: TRBJ2-7
d_call: -
clone_size: many
v_call: TRBV29-1
cdr3_aa: CSVTGTPNESYEQYF
cdr3_nt: TGCAGCGTTACCGGGACCCCCAATGAAAGCTACGAGCAGTACTTC

j_call: TRBJ2-1
d_call: -
clone_size: many
v_call: TRBV11-2
cdr3_aa: CASSRDEQFF
cdr3_nt: TGTGCCAGCAGCCGAGATGAGCAGTTCTTC

j_call: TRBJ1-1
d_call: -
clone_size: many
v_call: TRBV6-4
cdr3_aa: CASSVERGTTEAFF
cdr3_nt: TGTGCCAGCAGTGTGGAGAGGGGGACCACTGAAGCTTTCTTT

j_call: TRBJ2-3
d_call: TRBD2
clone_size: -
v_call: TRBV12-3/TRBV12-4
cdr3_aa: CASRLREALTDTQYF
cdr3_nt: TGTGCCAGCAGACTACGGGAGGCCCTCACAGATACGCAGTATTTT

j_call: TRBJ2-1
d_call: TRBD1
clone_size: once
v_call: TRBV4-1
cdr3_aa: CASSQPGQGNEQFF
cdr3_nt: TGCGCCAGCAGCCAGCCGGGACAGGGCAATGAGCAGTTCTTC

j_call: TRBJ2-1
d_call: TRBD2
clone_size: many
v_call: TRBV6-1
cdr3_aa: CAGKPSGSPYNEQFF
cdr3_nt: TGTGCCGGAAAGCCGAGCGGGAGCCCCTACAATGAGCAGTTCTTC

j_call: TRBJ2-1
d_call: TRBD2
clone_size: many
v_call: TRBV20-1
cdr3_aa: CSARGLAAYNEQFF
cdr3_nt: TGCAGTGCTAGGGGACTAGCGGCCTACAATGAGCAGTTCTTC

j_call: TRBJ1-3
d_call: -
clone_size: many
v_call: TRBV12-3/TRBV12-4
cdr3_aa: CASSDSGGLGDTIYF
cdr3_nt: TGTGCCAGCAGTGACTCCGGGGGGCTCGGGGACACCATATATTTT

j_call: TRBJ2-3
d_call: -
clone_size: many
v_call: TRBV7-9
cdr3_aa: CASSLVGVPHSFVTDTQYF
cdr3_nt: TGTGCCAGCAGCTTAGTGGGAGTTCCGCATTCCTTTGTCACAGATACGCAGTATTTT

j_call: TRBJ1-5
d_call: TRBD1
clone_size: many
v_call: TRBV6-9
cdr3_aa: CASSYRLGGTEAQPQHF
cdr3_nt: TGTGCCAGCAGTTACCGGTTAGGGGGCACCGAGGCTCAGCCCCAGCATTTT

j_call: TRBJ2-3
d_call: TRBD2
clone_size: many
v_call: TRBV18
cdr3_aa: CASSPPRTSGRTQDTQYF
cdr3_nt: TGTGCCAGCTCACCACCGAGGACTAGCGGGAGAACCCAAGATACGCAGTATTTT

j_call: TRBJ2-4
d_call: -
clone_size: many
v_call: TRBV3-1
cdr3_aa: CASSQGDGDIQYF
cdr3_nt: TGTGCCAGCAGCCAAGGGGACGGAGACATTCAGTACTTC

j_call: TRBJ2-7
d_call: -
clone_size: -
v_call: TRBV6-1
cdr3_aa: CASSEAFQQPYEQYF
cdr3_nt: TGTGCCAGCAGTGAAGCGTTTCAACAACCCTACGAGCAGTACTTC

j_call: TRBJ1-2
d_call: -
clone_size: many
v_call: TRBV6-1
cdr3_aa: CASRQSGGSGYTF
cdr3_nt: TGTGCCAGCAGGCAGTCGGGGGGCTCTGGCTACACCTTC

j_call: TRBJ2-1
d_call: -
clone_size: many
v_call: TRBV11-3
cdr3_aa: CASSQGVLNEQFF
cdr3_nt: TGTGCCAGCAGCCAGGGCGTGCTCAATGAGCAGTTCTTC

j_call: TRBJ2-5
d_call: -
clone_size: few
v_call: TRBV4-1
cdr3_aa: CASSRVQGRETQYF
cdr3_nt: TGCGCCAGCAGCCGTGTTCAGGGGAGGGAGACCCAGTACTTC

j_call: TRBJ1-5
d_call: -
clone_size: -
v_call: TRBV5-1
cdr3_aa: CASSLADTGKNQPQHF
cdr3_nt: TGCGCCAGCAGCTTGGCTGATACAGGGAAAAATCAGCCCCAGCATTTT

j_call: TRBJ1-1
d_call: -
clone_size: many
v_call: TRBV7-9
cdr3_aa: CASSLELYNAEAFF
cdr3_nt: TGTGCCAGCAGCTTAGAATTGTATAATGCTGAAGCTTTCTTT

j_call: TRBJ1-1
d_call: -
clone_size: many
v_call: TRBV30
cdr3_aa: CAGLGGWTEAFF
cdr3_nt: TGTGCCGGGCTTGGGGGGTGGACTGAAGCTTTCTTT

j_call: TRBJ1-1
d_call: -
clone_size: -
v_call: TRBV4-1
cdr3_aa: CASSQLSRGVKAFF
cdr3_nt: TGCGCCAGCAGCCAACTAAGTAGGGGAGTTAAAGCTTTCTTT

j_call: TRBJ1-5
d_call: -
clone_size: many
v_call: TRBV27
cdr3_aa: CASSLGGGQFLDSNQPQHF
cdr3_nt: TGTGCCAGCAGCCTAGGGGGAGGACAGTTCTTAGATAGCAATCAGCCCCAGCATTTT

j_call: TRBJ2-3
d_call: TRBD2
clone_size: many
v_call: TRBV12-3/TRBV12-4
cdr3_aa: CASSSSGRRDTQYF
cdr3_nt: TGTGCCAGCAGCTCTAGCGGGAGGCGGGATACGCAGTATTTT

j_call: TRBJ2-1
d_call: TRBD1
clone_size: many
v_call: TRBV12-3/TRBV12-4
cdr3_aa: CASSFKVYDRGLYEQFF
cdr3_nt: TGTGCCAGCAGTTTCAAGGTCTACGACAGGGGGCTGTATGAGCAGTTCTTC

j_call: TRBJ1-2
d_call: -
clone_size: few
v_call: TRBV15
cdr3_aa: CATSRDRDLYGYTF
cdr3_nt: TGTGCCACCAGCAGAGACAGGGACCTCTATGGCTACACCTTC

j_call: TRBJ2-5
d_call: -
clone_size: few
v_call: TRBV5-4
cdr3_aa: CCVGEGTQYF
cdr3_nt: TGTTGTGTGGGGGAAGGGACCCAGTACTTC

j_call: TRBJ2-2
d_call: TRBD2
clone_size: -
v_call: TRBV20-1
cdr3_aa: CSANSLTSGRAGGGTGELFF
cdr3_nt: TGCAGTGCTAACTCCTTGACTAGCGGGAGGGCCGGCGGGGGGACCGGGGAGCTGTTTTTT

j_call: TRBJ1-6
d_call: -
clone_size: -
v_call: TRBV4-3
cdr3_aa: CASSQEISGRSYNSPLHF
cdr3_nt: TGCGCCAGCAGCCAAGAAATCTCGGGCCGCTCCTATAATTCACCCCTCCACTTT

j_call: TRBJ2-4
d_call: -
clone_size: few
v_call: TRBV20-1
cdr3_aa: CSAKGGGGMGKNIQYF
cdr3_nt: TGCAGTGCTAAAGGGGGTGGAGGGATGGGCAAAAACATTCAGTACTTC

j_call: TRBJ1-4
d_call: TRBD1
clone_size: few
v_call: TRBV6-1
cdr3_aa: CASSNDREGYDEKLFF
cdr3_nt: TGTGCCAGCAGTAACGACAGGGAAGGTTACGATGAAAAACTGTTTTTT

j_call: TRBJ2-5
d_call: TRBD2
clone_size: many
v_call: TRBV20-1
cdr3_aa: CSARGLAGGGGETQYF
cdr3_nt: TGCAGTGCTAGAGGCCTAGCGGGGGGAGGTGGAGAGACCCAGTACTTC

j_call: TRBJ2-1
d_call: -
clone_size: many
v_call: TRBV27
cdr3_aa: CASSSRMDDEQFF
cdr3_nt: TGTGCCAGCAGTTCCCGGATGGACGATGAGCAGTTCTTC

j_call: TRBJ2-2
d_call: TRBD1
clone_size: few
v_call: TRBV24-1
cdr3_aa: CATGPRTGDGTGELFF
cdr3_nt: TGTGCCACCGGCCCCCGGACAGGGGACGGCACCGGGGAGCTGTTTTTT

j_call: TRBJ2-1
d_call: -
clone_size: many
v_call: TRBV18
cdr3_aa: CASSPSGGNNEQFF
cdr3_nt: TGTGCCAGCTCACCTAGCGGAGGGAACAATGAGCAGTTCTTC

j_call: TRBJ2-1
d_call: TRBD2
clone_size: many
v_call: TRBV14
cdr3_aa: CASSQDSSGSWEQFF
cdr3_nt: TGTGCCAGCAGCCAAGATTCTAGCGGTTCATGGGAGCAGTTCTTC

j_call: TRBJ2-7
d_call: TRBD2
clone_size: -
v_call: TRBV10-3
cdr3_aa: CAISESRLAGREQYF
cdr3_nt: TGTGCCATCAGTGAGTCGAGGCTAGCGGGTCGCGAGCAGTACTTC

j_call: TRBJ2-7
d_call: TRBD2
clone_size: many
v_call: TRBV6-9
cdr3_aa: CASSYTSGRNYEQYF
cdr3_nt: TGTGCCAGCAGTTACACTAGCGGGAGAAACTACGAGCAGTACTTC

j_call: TRBJ1-5
d_call: -
clone_size: many
v_call: TRBV2
cdr3_aa: CASSELNGGDRSNQPQHF
cdr3_nt: TGTGCCAGCAGTGAATTGAATGGGGGAGACCGTAGCAATCAGCCCCAGCATTTT

j_call: TRBJ1-4
d_call: -
clone_size: many
v_call: TRBV6-1
cdr3_aa: CATHGGNEKLFF
cdr3_nt: TGTGCCACTCATGGGGGTAATGAAAAACTGTTTTTT